The T cell receptor beta chain under discussion was sequenced for a study of T cells in localized non-small cell lung cancer. Libraries were prepared by immunoSEQ multiplex PCR; TCRdb keeps only in-frame clonotypes and omits some of them. Of fewer than 2,500 clones in the sample, approximately 20% were seen once. This clone is medium-sized by share. The antigen is not known. Germline V gene data show CDR1 as MNHGY and CDR2 as SAAAGT. Trimming stripped 8 bases from V and 5 bases from J, with 15 bases between. The CDR3 length is 13 residues. General study points: Uninvolved adjacent lung showed the highest T cell clonality, exceeding tumor.

The source was lung tumor tissue, collected before any cancer treatment. The chain combines TRBV6-8 with TRBJ1-1; D is undetermined. The TCR originated in a man aged 35 to 69 with stage I squamous cell lung carcinoma. The CDR3 coding sequence is TGTGCCAGCCTTGCCGCTCTAAGTACTGAAGCTTTCTTT. Translating gives CASLAALSTEAFF.